The 12 T cell receptor beta chains below all came from one sample that was sequenced in a study of cytomegalovirus exposure and HLA in healthy donors. PCR amplification relied on 60 Vbeta primers (plus 13 Jbeta primers). Repertoires were generated with immunoSEQ multiplex PCR, while TCRdb's copy carries only in-frame clones and drops some. The table shows about 200,000 clones, with 60% to 80% occurring only once. Sequenced material: PBMCs. These receptors were obtained from a woman aged 25 to 39 in good health and CMV-seronegative.

This clone appeared a few times. The V call is TRBV19, the J call TRBJ1-2; D not resolved. V was cut by 7 bases and J by 4 bases, with 16 bases left in between. Germline V gene lookup returns CDR1 LNHDA and CDR2 SQIVND (reference sequence). The CDR3 has 14 residues. The CDR3 sequence is CASTTSEALYGYTF. In DNA form, the CDR3 reads TGTGCCAGTACCACCTCGGAGGCACTCTATGGCTACACCTTC.

This clone was seen only a few times. The CDR3 coding sequence is TGCGCCAGCAGCCCGACCGGGACTTTGAATAGCAATCAGCCCCAGCATTTT. Amino acids: CASSPTGTLNSNQPQHF. V usage is TRBV4-1 and J usage is TRBJ1-5, with a weak D call TRBD1 (5 bases). The CDR3 consists of 17 residues. The ends were cut back, 4 bases at V and 0 bases at J, with 16 bases in the middle. Germline-derived CDR1 and CDR2 are MGHRA and YSYEKL.

The CDR3 sequence is CASSRYPQGRRDTEAFF. CDR3 bases: TGTGCCAGCAGCCGGTACCCACAGGGGAGAAGGGACACTGAAGCTTTCTTT. The rearrangement uses TRBV9 and TRBJ1-1, with 7 bases fitting TRBD1. The CDR3 has 17 residues. Germline CDR1 SGDLS, CDR2 YYNGEE. V trimming: 4 bases; J trimming: 3 bases; junction bases outside the gene matches: 15.

The chain joins TRBV30 to TRBJ2-7, with a weak D call TRBD2 (5 bases). Germline assignment: CDR1 GTSNPN and CDR2 SVGIG (reference sequence). Trimming shortened V by 0 bases and J by 4 bases, and 16 bases separated the two germline ends. The CDR3 covers 15 residues. The CDR3 bases are TGTGCCTGGAGTGTATCCAGCAGGAGGTATTACGAGCAGTACTTC. It translates to CAWSVSSRRYYEQYF.

The CDR3 region has the DNA TGTGCCAGCAGCCAAGATTTTTACAGCTCTATGAACACTGAAGCTTTCTTT. Translated, it gives CASSQDFYSSMNTEAFF. V and J are TRBV14 and TRBJ1-1; D ambiguous. Looked up from germline, CDR1 is SGHDN and CDR2 is FVKESK. This CDR3 has 17 amino acids. Trimming took 0 bases from V and 0 from J, leaving 14 bases between them. The complete variable domain, with remaining parts taken from reference TRBV14 and TRBJ1-1, reads EAGVTQFPSHSVIEKGQTVTLRCDPISGHDNLYWYRRVMGKEIKFLLHFVKESKQDESGMPNNRFLAERTGGTYSTLKVQPAELEDSGVYFCASSQDFYSSMNTEAFFGQGTRLTVV.

This clone was counted only a few times. The chain carries TRBV6-5 and TRBJ2-3, with 7 bases matching TRBD1. Trimming removed 6 bases from V and 5 bases from J; junction bases left unmatched: 8. Germline CDR1 reads MNHEY; CDR2 reads SVGAGI. The CDR3 is 14 amino acids. DNA for the CDR3: TGTGCCAGCAGCCAGACAGGGTTAGGAGATACGCAGTATTTT. This encodes CASSQTGLGDTQYF.

This clone was observed a single time. The CDR3 nucleotides read TGTGCCATCACCCCGGGGGGCTCTGGAAACACCATATATTTT. Its protein is CAITPGGSGNTIYF. The V and J genes are TRBV10-3 and TRBJ1-3; D is possibly TRBD1 (5 bases). The V end was cut by 7 bases, the J end by 0 bases, with 10 bases between. Germline V gene sequence: CDR1 ENHRY, CDR2 SYGVKD. The CDR3 loop spans 14 amino acids.

The genes are TRBV7-9 and TRBJ1-1, with D hard to call. The CDR3 covers 12 residues. The V gene's germline CDR1 is SEHNR and CDR2 FQNEAQ (reference sequence). V lost 4 bases, J lost 7 bases, and 10 bases lay in between. The CDR3 reads CASSWWASEAFF. Written as DNA, the CDR3 is TGTGCCAGCAGCTGGTGGGCCAGTGAAGCTTTCTTT.

The genes are TRBV27 and TRBJ2-7; D is possibly TRBD1 (5 bases). Germline loops: CDR1 MNHEY, CDR2 SMNVEV (reference sequence). The CDR3 contains 12 residues. Deletions cut 8 bases from V and 2 bases from J, with 10 bases between. DNA of the CDR3: TGTGCCAGCCAGGGCAGAACCTACGAGCAGTACTTC. Translated: CASQGRTYEQYF.

The chain couples TRBV19 to TRBJ2-1; 8 positions agree with TRBD2. Germline loops: CDR1 LNHDA, CDR2 SQIVND (reference sequence). The trim removed 5 bases at V and 0 bases at J, leaving 9 bases unmatched. The CDR3 extends over 17 amino acids. As DNA, the CDR3 is TGTGCCAGTAGTCCCCCTTTAGCGGGGAGCTCCTACAATGAGCAGTTCTTC. Protein sequence: CASSPPLAGSSYNEQFF.

The table lists this clone with a few counts. In the same sample, other DNA sequences code for this CDR3. This chain links TRBV5-1 with TRBJ2-5, with 7 bases aligning to TRBD2. The CDR3 has 13 residues. Germline values: CDR1 SGHRS, CDR2 YFSETQ. J was trimmed by 3 bases and V by 6 bases; bases with no gene match: 5. DNA of the CDR3: TGCGCCAGCACCAACGGGGGGAAAGAGACCCAGTACTTC. This gives the protein CASTNGGKETQYF.

The chain has TRBV13 and TRBJ1-6; D may be TRBD1 (6 bases). Looked up from germline, CDR1 is PRHDT and CDR2 is FYEKMQ (reference sequence). This CDR3 has 15 residues. V shed 4 bases and J shed 4 bases, with 11 bases lying between them. The CDR3 coding sequence is TGTGCCAGCAGCTCCCCAGGGGAGTATAATTCACCCCTCCACTTT. Translating gives CASSSPGEYNSPLHF.